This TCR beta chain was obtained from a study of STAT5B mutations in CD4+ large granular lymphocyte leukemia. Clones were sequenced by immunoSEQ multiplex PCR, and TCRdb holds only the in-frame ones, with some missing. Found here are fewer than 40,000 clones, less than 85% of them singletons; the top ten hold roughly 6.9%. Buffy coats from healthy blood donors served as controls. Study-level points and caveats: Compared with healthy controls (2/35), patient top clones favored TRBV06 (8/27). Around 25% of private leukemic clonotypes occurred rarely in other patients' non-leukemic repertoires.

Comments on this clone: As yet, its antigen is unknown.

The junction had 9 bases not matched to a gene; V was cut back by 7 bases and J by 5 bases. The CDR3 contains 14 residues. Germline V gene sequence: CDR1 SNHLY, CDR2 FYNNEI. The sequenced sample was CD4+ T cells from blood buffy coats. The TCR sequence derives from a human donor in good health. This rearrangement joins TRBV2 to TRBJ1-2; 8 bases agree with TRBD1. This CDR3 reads CASNSGQGGYGYTF. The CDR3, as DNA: TGTGCCAGCAACTCCGGACAGGGAGGTTATGGCTACACCTTC.